Reported below is one T cell receptor (beta chain). Its antigen remains unidentified. The sample comes from a study of cytomegalovirus exposure and HLA in healthy donors. The PCR ran on 60 Vbeta and 13 Jbeta primers. The protocol was immunoSEQ multiplex PCR, while the TCRdb copy is restricted to in-frame clones and leaves out a portion. The table has roughly 120,000 clones, roughly 62% seen once. Overall study findings and caveats: For presence/absence analyses, sequencing depth was assumed to be roughly uniform across donors. There were a few CMV-associated chains whose specificity for CMV antigens was confirmed in vitro.

This CDR3 spans 13 amino acids. J lost 7 bases, V lost 10 bases, and 9 bases had no gene match. Germline CDR1 is MNHEY and CDR2 is SVGAGI. The origin of this receptor is a man aged 30 to 45 in good health and CMV-seropositive. Sequenced input: PBMCs. The rearrangement joins TRBV6-5 to TRBJ2-2, with TRBD2 matching over 7 bases. CDR3 residues: CATGGGPVGELFF. Here the CDR3 DNA reads TGTGCCACGGGGGGAGGGCCCGTCGGGGAGCTGTTTTTT.